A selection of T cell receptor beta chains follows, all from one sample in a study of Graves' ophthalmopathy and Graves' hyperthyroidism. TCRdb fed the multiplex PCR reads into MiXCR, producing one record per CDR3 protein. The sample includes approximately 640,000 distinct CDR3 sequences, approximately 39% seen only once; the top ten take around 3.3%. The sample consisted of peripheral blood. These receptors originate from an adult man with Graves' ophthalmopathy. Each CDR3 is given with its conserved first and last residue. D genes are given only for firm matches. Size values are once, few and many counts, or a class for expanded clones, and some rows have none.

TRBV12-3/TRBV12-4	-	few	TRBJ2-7	TGTGCCAGCTCCAACCCGGCATCCTACGAGCAGTACTTC	CASSNPASYEQYF
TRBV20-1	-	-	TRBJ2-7	TGCAGTGCTAGAGGGATAGAAGGGGGGCAGTACTTC	CSARGIEGGQYF
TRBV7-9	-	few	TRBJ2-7	TGTGCCAGCAGCTCGGGACCCCCCGAGACTCCTACCTCCTACGAGCAGTACTTC	CASSSGPPETPTSYEQYF
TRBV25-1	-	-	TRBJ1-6	TGTGCCAGCAGCCAGCACAAGGACGCACCCCTCCACTTT	CASSQHKDAPLHF
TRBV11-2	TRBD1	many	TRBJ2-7	TGTGCCAGCAGCCAGGGACAGGACCTCTCCTACGAGCAGTACTTC	CASSQGQDLSYEQYF
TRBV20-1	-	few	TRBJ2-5	TGCAGTGCTACCTGGACAAATTCGGTGACCCAGTACTTC	CSATWTNSVTQYF
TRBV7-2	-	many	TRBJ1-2	TGTGCCAGCAGCTCTAAGCGAGAGACGGGGAACTATGGCTACACCTTC	CASSSKRETGNYGYTF
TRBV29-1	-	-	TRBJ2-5	TGCAGCGTGCGAAGGGGGACCCAGTACTTC	CSVRRGTQYF
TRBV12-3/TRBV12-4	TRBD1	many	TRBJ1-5	TGTGCCAGCAGCCCCGGTACAGGGGGGAACAATCAGCCCCAGCATTTT	CASSPGTGGNNQPQHF
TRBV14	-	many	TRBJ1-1	TGTGCCAGCAGCCAAGGTTTCCTACAAGCTTTCTTT	CASSQGFLQAFF
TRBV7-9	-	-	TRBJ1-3	TGTGCCAGCAGCCAAGATTCGGGCCGGCACTCTGGAAACACCATATATTTT	CASSQDSGRHSGNTIYF
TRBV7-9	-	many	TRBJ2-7	TGTGCCAGCAGCTTAGAACCCTGGGAGCAGTACTTC	CASSLEPWEQYF
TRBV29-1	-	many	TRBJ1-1	TGCAGCGTTGGGGCCGCGAGGGGCACTGAAGCTTTCTTT	CSVGAARGTEAFF
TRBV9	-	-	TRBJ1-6	TGTGCCAGCAGCCCAGACAGGCCGGGCTCCTATAATTCACCCCTCCACTTT	CASSPDRPGSYNSPLHF
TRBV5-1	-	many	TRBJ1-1	TGCGCCAGCAGCCTGACACAGGGATGGGGCACTGAAGCTTTCTTT	CASSLTQGWGTEAFF
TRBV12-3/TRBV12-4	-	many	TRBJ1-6	TGTGCCAGCTCGACAGAGAGCTCCTATAATTCACCCCTCCACTTT	CASSTESSYNSPLHF
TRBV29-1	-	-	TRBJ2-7	TGCAGCGGTCGCGACGGTGCATTCAGGTACGAGCAGTACTTC	CSGRDGAFRYEQYF
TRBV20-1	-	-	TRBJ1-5	TGCAGTGCTAGAGTGTCAGGGAAAGATAATCAGCCCCAGCATTTT	CSARVSGKDNQPQHF
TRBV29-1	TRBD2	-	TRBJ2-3	TGCAGCGTTGAGGTCGGGGGGTTCACAGATACGCAGTATTTT	CSVEVGGFTDTQYF
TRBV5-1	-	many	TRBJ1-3	TGCGCCAGCTCCACTACTGGGCACTCTGGAAACACCATATATTTT	CASSTTGHSGNTIYF
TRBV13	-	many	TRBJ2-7	TGTGCCAGCAGCTTAATTTCGAGCGGTCCGAATGGCTACGAGCAGTACTTC	CASSLISSGPNGYEQYF
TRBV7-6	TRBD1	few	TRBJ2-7	TGTGCCAGCAGTTACGGACAGGCCAGCTCCTACGAGCAGTACTTC	CASSYGQASSYEQYF
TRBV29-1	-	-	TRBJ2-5	TGCAGCGTTGAAGGGCCCAGGGTGTCGGATACGCAGTACTTC	CSVEGPRVSDTQYF
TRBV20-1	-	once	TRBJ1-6	TGCAGTGCTAGCGGGCAGGGGAACGGTTCACCCCTCCACTTT	CSASGQGNGSPLHF
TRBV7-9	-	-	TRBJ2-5	TGTGCCAGCAGCCCCGGACAGTCCCAAGAGACCCAGTACTTC	CASSPGQSQETQYF
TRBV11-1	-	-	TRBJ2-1	TGTGCCAGCACTCCCCAGGGGAGGGGACACAATGAGCAGTTCTTC	CASTPQGRGHNEQFF
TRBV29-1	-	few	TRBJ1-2	TGCAGCGTTGTGGGGGCATTCAGAGGTTATAACTATGGCTACACCTTC	CSVVGAFRGYNYGYTF
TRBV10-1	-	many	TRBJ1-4	TGCGCCAGCAGTGTCGGTGGTGAAAAACTGTTTTTT	CASSVGGEKLFF
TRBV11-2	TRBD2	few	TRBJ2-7	TGTGCCAGCAGCTTGGCACTAGCGGACTCCTACGAGCAGTACTTC	CASSLALADSYEQYF
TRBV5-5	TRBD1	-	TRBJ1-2	TGTGCCAGCAGCTTGGTAACAGGGGGCTTCTATGGCTACGCCTTC	CASSLVTGGFYGYAF
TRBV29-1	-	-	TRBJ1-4	TGCAGCGTTTCCGCAACTAATGAAAAACTGTTTTTT	CSVSATNEKLFF
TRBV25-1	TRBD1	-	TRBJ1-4	TGTGCCAGCAGCTTTCACGGACAGGGGAACGAAAAACTGTTTTTT	CASSFHGQGNEKLFF
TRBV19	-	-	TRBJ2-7	TGTGCCAGTGGGATAACCGCGAACACCGGGGAGCGGTACTTC	CASGITANTGERYF
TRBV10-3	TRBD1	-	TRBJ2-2	TGTGCCATCAGTGGAAGGGGGCCTAACACCGGGGAGCTGTTTTTT	CAISGRGPNTGELFF
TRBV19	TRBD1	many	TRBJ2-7	TGTGCCAGTAGTATGGGGACAGGGGTCGAGCAGTACTTC	CASSMGTGVEQYF
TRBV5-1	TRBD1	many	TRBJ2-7	TGCGCCAGCAGCTCACACATAAGGACAGGGCGATCCTACGAGCAGTACTTC	CASSSHIRTGRSYEQYF
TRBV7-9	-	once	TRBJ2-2	TGTGCCAGCACCGATGCTGGGGAGCTGTTTTTT	CASTDAGELFF
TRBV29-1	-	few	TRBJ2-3	TGCAGCGTTGGTTTGGGTAGTAGAACAGATACGCAGTATTTT	CSVGLGSRTDTQYF
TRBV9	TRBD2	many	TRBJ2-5	TGTGCCAGCGCTGCAGACGGGGGGGCCTGGGAGACCCAGTACTTC	CASAADGGAWETQYF
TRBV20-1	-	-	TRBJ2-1	TGCAGTGCTGCTAGCGACAATGAGCAGTTCTTC	CSAASDNEQFF
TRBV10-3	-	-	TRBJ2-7	TGTGCCATCAGTGCTATCAGGGGAGGAGGCGAGCAGTACTTC	CAISAIRGGGEQYF
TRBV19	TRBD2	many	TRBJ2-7	TGTGCCAGTAGGACCCAGCGGGGTCAAGGATACGAGCAGTACTTC	CASRTQRGQGYEQYF